This TCR beta chain was sequenced in a study of neoadjuvant nivolumab and ipilimumab in lung cancer (dated by TCRdb to about 2020). Some background on the complete study: Nivolumab was given at 3 mg/kg intravenously on days 1, 15 and 29, and the combination arm added ipilimumab 1 mg/kg on day 1 only. The primary trial endpoint was the major pathologic response (MPR) rate in the intention-to-treat population in each study arm. Of the 45 or so patients with operable NSCLC treated in the trial, some 23 were randomized to nivolumab monotherapy and roughly 21 to nivolumab plus ipilimumab. The study compared TCR repertoires in pretherapy (baseline) peripheral blood with TCR repertoires in tumors resected at surgery after neoadjuvant immune checkpoint blockade. Matched pretherapy and resected tumor pairs were analyzed for seven patients: four treated with nivolumab and three with nivolumab plus ipilimumab. Paper-wide results and their limitations: No significant correlation was found between TCR clonality and pathologic tumor regression, and only one major-pathologic-response sample was available for the clonality analysis. From pretherapy to surgery, tumor T-cell richness and clonality went up in three of three dual-therapy tumors, versus only two of four nivolumab-treated tumors. TCR richness in pretherapy blood showed a positive correlation with richness in tumors resected after neoadjuvant therapy (Spearman R ≈ 0.8). A small number of samples underwent TCR sequencing. Compared with tumor-adjacent uninvolved lung, resected tumors had greater TCR richness and clonality, and increases showed up in more of the dual-therapy-treated tumors.

A note on this clone: No cognate antigen has been identified for it. There are no base qualities to consult, and no much larger clone falls within one base.

The protocol used for the library was the immunoSEQ multiplex PCR assay. Concerning the study's data processing: Repertoires were summarized in terms of richness and clonality, and significantly expanded and contracted clones between pre- and post-therapy samples were identified. TCRdb carries this immuneACCESS record with in-frame sequences only. Its versions omit some clonotypes, under half of them owing to an unresolved V gene in the studies checked, with the rest unexplained. V and J calls plus clone size are reproduced from that table; the DNA served to infer D and trimming. Across this sample there are 39,000 or so clones, with about 91% seen only once. The top ten clonotypes cover approximately 3.4% of the sample. The germline ends are 15 bases apart after V is trimmed by 0 bases and J by 5 bases. The germline V gene specifies SGDLS as CDR1 and YYNGEE as CDR2. Counted from cysteine to phenylalanine, this CDR3 has 16 amino acids. Only the CDR3 DNA is retained, 48 bases long and in frame from the first base.

The time point label of this sample denotes: pretherapy, before neoadjuvant immune checkpoint inhibitors. Samples were obtained from the phase 2 randomized NEOSTAR trial, in which neoadjuvant nivolumab or nivolumab plus ipilimumab followed by surgery was tested in operable NSCLC. The receptor was derived from an adult with non-small cell lung cancer. The material sequenced was peripheral blood, taken before neoadjuvant nivolumab, alone or with ipilimumab. The chain is made from TRBV9 and TRBJ2-1; 5 matching bases give a weak D call of TRBD2. The CDR3 amino acid sequence is: CASSVELGLANNEQFF. The nucleotide sequence is given as TGTGCCAGCAGCGTAGAGTTAGGACTGGCAAACAATGAGCAGTTCTTC. Joined to the reference TRBV9 and TRBJ2-1 proteins, this CDR3 gives the full variable domain: DSGVTQTPKHLITATGQRVTLRCSPRSGDLSVYWYQQSLDQGLQFLIQYYNGEERAKGNILERFSAQQFPDLHSELNLSSLELGDSALYFCASSVELGLANNEQFFGPGTRLTVL.